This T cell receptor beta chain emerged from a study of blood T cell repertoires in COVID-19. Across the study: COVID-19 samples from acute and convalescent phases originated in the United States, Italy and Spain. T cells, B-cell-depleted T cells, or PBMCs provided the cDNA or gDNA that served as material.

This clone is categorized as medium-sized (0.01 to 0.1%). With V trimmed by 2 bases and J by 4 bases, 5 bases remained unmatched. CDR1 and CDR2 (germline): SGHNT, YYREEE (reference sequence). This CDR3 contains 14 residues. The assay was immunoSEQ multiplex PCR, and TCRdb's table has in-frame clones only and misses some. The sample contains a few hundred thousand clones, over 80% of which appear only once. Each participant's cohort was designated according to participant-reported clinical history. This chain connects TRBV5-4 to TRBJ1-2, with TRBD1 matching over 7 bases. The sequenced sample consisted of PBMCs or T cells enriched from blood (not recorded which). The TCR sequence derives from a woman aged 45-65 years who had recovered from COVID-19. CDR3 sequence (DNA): TGTGCCAGCAGCTTTTGGCAGGGGGGCTATGGCTACACCTTC. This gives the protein CASSFWQGGYGYTF.